What follows is one T cell receptor beta chain and its context. This specimen belongs to a study of blood T cell repertoires in COVID-19. Study context: The origin of the acute and convalescent COVID-19 samples was the United States, Italy and Spain. Sources were T cells, B-cell-depleted T cells, or PBMCs; the material itself was cDNA or gDNA.

Germline V lookup: CDR1 SGHTA, CDR2 FQGNSA. Between the trimmed V and J ends, which lost 1 base and 2 bases, there was a span of 14 bases. The CDR3 totals 17 residues. As handled by the study authors: Amplifying reference gene primers gave estimates of nucleated cell counts. Data came from immunoSEQ multiplex PCR; TCRdb stores just in-frame clones and leaves some out. The D gene and trimming were derived from the DNA, and the V and J assignments and clone size from that table. The profile shows roughly 110,000 clones, about two thirds of them singletons. The sequence derives from a human donor with acute or convalescent COVID-19. The donor label of this sample is uncertain. Material for sequencing was peripheral blood. The chain employs TRBV7-2 and TRBJ2-2; the D is unclear. The CDR3 protein is CASSLVVTAVNTGELFF. DNA for the CDR3: TGTGCCAGCAGCTTAGTGGTAACGGCGGTAAACACCGGGGAGCTGTTTTTT.